This TCR beta chain was observed in a study of brain T cells in children with intractable seizures. The CDR3 runs 13 residues. Germline CDR1 is SNHLY and CDR2 is FYNNEI. V was shortened by 7 bases and J by 7 bases, with 14 bases between the two germline ends. Here immunoSEQ multiplex PCR was the method, and the copy in TCRdb shows in-frame clones only, minus some. This sample has fewer than 25,000 clones, with roughly 94% found just once. The sequenced cases were selected for having the highest brain T cell transcript signatures. The sequence was collected from a boy between 10 and 17 years old with focal cortical dysplasia and intractable seizures. The chain uses TRBV2 and TRBJ2-1; D may be TRBD2 (5 bases). The sample was peripheral blood, taken at surgery. The CDR3: CASKEVRWNEQFF. CDR3 DNA: TGTGCCAGCAAGGAGGTTCGGTGGAATGAGCAGTTCTTC. The entire variable domain, with the rest obtained from reference TRBV2 and TRBJ2-1, is as follows: EPEVTQTPSHQVTQMGQEVILRCVPISNHLYFYWYRQILGQKVEFLVSFYNNEISEKSEIFDDQFSVERPDGSNFTLKIRSTKLEDSAMYFCASKEVRWNEQFFGPGTRLTVL.